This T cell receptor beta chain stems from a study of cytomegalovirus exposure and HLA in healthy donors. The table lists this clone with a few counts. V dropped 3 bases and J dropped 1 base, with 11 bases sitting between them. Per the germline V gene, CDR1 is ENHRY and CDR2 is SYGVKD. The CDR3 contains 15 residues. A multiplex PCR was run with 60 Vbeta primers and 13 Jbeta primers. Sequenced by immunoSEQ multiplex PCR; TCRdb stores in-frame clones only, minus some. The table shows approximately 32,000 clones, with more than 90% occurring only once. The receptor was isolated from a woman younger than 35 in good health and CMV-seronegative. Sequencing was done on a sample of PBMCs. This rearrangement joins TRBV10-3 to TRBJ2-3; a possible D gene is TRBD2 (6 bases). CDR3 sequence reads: CAISDSRGRTDTQYF. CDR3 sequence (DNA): TGTGCCATCAGTGACTCGCGGGGTCGCACAGATACGCAGTATTTT.